This T cell receptor (beta chain) was captured in a study of vaccination and CD4 T cells after COVID-19. Study in general: Nasal swab PCR detected SARS-CoV-2 in convalescent patients, who comprised under ten mild cases and one severe case. Broader study findings: SARS-CoV-2-reactive clonotypes showed a nonsignificant median rise from around 20 to 38. A median of around 90% of reactive clones, in convalescent patients, became evident only post-vaccination.

Via MiXCR, TCRdb re-called the PCR reads, giving one row per CDR3 protein. The sample yields 20,000 or so distinct CDR3 sequences, 60% seen once. About this clonotype: Its target is not known. Mismatch with germline at one junction end may stem from a read error.

The germline CDR1 and CDR2 sequences are MDHEN and SYDVKM. The CDR3 has 17 residues. This chain links TRBV28 with TRBJ2-1; D may be TRBD2 (6 bases). Material: CD4+ T cells from blood, obtained after SARS-CoV-2 vaccination. This TCR came from a human donor who had recovered from COVID-19. CDR3 protein: CASSLSWVTVETRGPTF. The CDR3 nucleotides are TGTGCCAGCAGTTTATCGTGGGTGACAGTAGAGACTAGAGGTCCAACATTC. Using reference TRBV28 and TRBJ2-1 for the parts outside the CDR3, the full variable domain is DVKVTQSSRYLVKRTGEKVFLECVQDMDHENMFWYRQDPGLGLRLIYFSYDVKMKEKGDIPEGYSVSREKKERFSLILESASTNQTSMYLCASSLSWVTVETRGPTFGPGTRLTVL.